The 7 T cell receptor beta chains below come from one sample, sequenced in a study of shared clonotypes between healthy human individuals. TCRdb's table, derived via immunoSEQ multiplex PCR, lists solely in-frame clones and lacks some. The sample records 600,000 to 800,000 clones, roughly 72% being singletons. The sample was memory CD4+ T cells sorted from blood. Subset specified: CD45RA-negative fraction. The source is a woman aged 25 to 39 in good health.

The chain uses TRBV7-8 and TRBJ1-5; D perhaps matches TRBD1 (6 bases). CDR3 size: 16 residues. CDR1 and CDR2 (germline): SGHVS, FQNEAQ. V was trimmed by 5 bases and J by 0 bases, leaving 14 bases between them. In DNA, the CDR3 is TGTGCCAGCAGCCCCTACAGGGTGCCTAGCAATCAGCCCCAGCATTTT. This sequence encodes CASSPYRVPSNQPQHF.

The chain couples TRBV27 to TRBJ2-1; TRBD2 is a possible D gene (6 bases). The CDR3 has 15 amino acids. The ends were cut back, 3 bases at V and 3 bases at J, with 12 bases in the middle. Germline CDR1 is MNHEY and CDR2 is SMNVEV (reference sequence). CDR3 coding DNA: TGTGCCAGCAGTTTTGGCGGGACCATCTACAATGAGCAGTTCTTC. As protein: CASSFGGTIYNEQFF.

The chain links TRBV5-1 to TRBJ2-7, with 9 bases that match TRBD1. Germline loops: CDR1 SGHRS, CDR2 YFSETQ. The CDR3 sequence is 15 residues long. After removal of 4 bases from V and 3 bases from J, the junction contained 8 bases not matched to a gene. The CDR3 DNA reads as TGCGCCAGCAGCGAACGGACAGGGGTGGGCTACGAGCAGTACTTC. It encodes CASSERTGVGYEQYF.

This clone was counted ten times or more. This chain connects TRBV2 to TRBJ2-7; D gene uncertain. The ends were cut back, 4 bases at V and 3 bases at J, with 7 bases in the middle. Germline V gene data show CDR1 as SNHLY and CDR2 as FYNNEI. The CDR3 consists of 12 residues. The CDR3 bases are TGTGCCAGCAGTGGGGCCCACTACGAGCAGTACTTC. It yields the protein CASSGAHYEQYF.

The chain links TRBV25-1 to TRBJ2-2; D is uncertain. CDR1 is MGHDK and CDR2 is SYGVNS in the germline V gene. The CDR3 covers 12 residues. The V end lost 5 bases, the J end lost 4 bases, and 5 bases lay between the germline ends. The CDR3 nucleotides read TGTGCCAGCAGTTTTCCCACCGGGGAGCTGTTTTTT. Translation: CASSFPTGELFF.

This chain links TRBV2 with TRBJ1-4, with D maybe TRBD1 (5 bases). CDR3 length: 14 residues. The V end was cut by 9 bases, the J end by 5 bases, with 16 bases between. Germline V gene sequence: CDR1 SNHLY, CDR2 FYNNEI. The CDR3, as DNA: TGTGCCAGTAGGACCGTTGGGGGGAATGAAAAACTGTTTTTT. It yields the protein CASRTVGGNEKLFF.

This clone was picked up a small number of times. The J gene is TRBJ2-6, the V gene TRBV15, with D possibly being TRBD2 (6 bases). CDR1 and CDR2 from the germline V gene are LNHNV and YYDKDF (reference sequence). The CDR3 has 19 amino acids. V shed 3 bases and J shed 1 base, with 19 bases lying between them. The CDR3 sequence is CATSRLRRVQRSGANVLTF. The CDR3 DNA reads TGTGCCACCAGCAGGCTCCGGAGGGTTCAACGTTCTGGGGCCAACGTCCTGACTTTC.